This T cell receptor (beta chain) is drawn from a study of blood T cell repertoires in COVID-19. Looking at the study overall: Both acute and convalescent COVID-19 samples were obtained from the United States, Italy and Spain.

In the original analysis: It was from reference gene primer amplification that nucleated cell counts were estimated. Method: immunoSEQ multiplex PCR; TCRdb's copy keeps in-frame clones and lacks some. V, J and clone size derive from that table, while D and trimming were established from the DNA sequence. The sample holds about 170,000 clones, approximately 80% seen once. Recruitment covered 20 to 25 US areas and drew participants whose ages spanned about 18 to 95 years. The recovered donors of Cohort 3 showed two negative PCRs, clearance, or symptom resolution. The TCR was taken from a man aged 50 or older who had recovered from COVID-19. What was sequenced was PBMCs or T cells enriched from blood (not recorded which).

CDR3 sequence (DNA): TGCAGTGCTAGAGGCGGGCACGAGCAGTACTTC. This translates into CSARGGHEQYF. J is TRBJ2-7 and V is TRBV20-1; D perhaps matches TRBD2 (5 bases). Germline CDR1 and CDR2: DFQATT and SNEGSKA (reference sequence). This CDR3 is built from 11 residues. The V and J ends lost 1 base and 5 bases respectively, with 6 bases between them.